The 4 T cell receptor beta chains below were found in one sample sequenced in a study of blood T cells in healthy people across ages. A sample-barcoded 5' primer and a J-beta primer mix were used in a second PCR of about 6 to 11 cycles. TCRdb analysed the 5' RACE reads with MiXCR anew, one entry per CDR3 protein. The table includes just over 1 million distinct CDR3 sequences, 35% to 50% detected once. The source material was blood. These receptors were obtained from a woman in her sixties or seventies in good health.

Of note for this clonotype: Its ends do not fully match the called genes, so a read error is possible. The rearrangement uses TRBV6-5 and TRBJ2-7, with D possibly TRBD1 on 5 matching bases. The DNA matches TRBJ2-5 better at its end, which makes the J call doubtful. The CDR3 spans 15 residues. Germline V CDR1 and CDR2: MNHEY, SVGAGI. The CDR3 DNA is TGTGCCAGCGGTTACGCCGCAGGGAACTCGGAGACCCAGTACTTC. It is translated as CASGYAAGNSETQYF.

The J gene is TRBJ2-2, the V gene TRBV12-3 or TRBV12-4, with D possibly matching TRBD2 (5 bases). This CDR3 comprises 15 residues. V shed 6 bases and J shed 3 bases, with 14 bases lying between them. The DNA of the CDR3 is TGTGCCAGCAGCAACGGACTGATGGACACCGGGGAGCTGTTTTTT. Protein product: CASSNGLMDTGELFF.

The chain couples TRBV20-1 to TRBJ2-3, with 7 bases matching TRBD2. The CDR3 is 16 amino acids. Germline CDR1 DFQATT, CDR2 SNEGSKA (reference sequence). Trimming at V came to 3 bases and at J to 0 bases, leaving 9 bases not matched to a gene. Here the CDR3 reads CSARARLAPSTDTQYF. The CDR3 coding sequence is TGCAGTGCTAGGGCCAGACTAGCCCCAAGCACAGATACGCAGTATTTT.

This clonotype has a handful of counts. V is TRBV10-3 and J is TRBJ2-7; D possibly corresponds to TRBD1 (5 bases). Germline CDR1 and CDR2: ENHRY and SYGVKD. V lost 2 bases to trimming and J lost 5 bases, with 7 bases between them. The CDR3 is made up of 12 amino acids. CDR3 in DNA: TGTGCCATCAGTGAGGTCAGGGACGAGCAGTACTTC. Protein sequence: CAISEVRDEQYF.